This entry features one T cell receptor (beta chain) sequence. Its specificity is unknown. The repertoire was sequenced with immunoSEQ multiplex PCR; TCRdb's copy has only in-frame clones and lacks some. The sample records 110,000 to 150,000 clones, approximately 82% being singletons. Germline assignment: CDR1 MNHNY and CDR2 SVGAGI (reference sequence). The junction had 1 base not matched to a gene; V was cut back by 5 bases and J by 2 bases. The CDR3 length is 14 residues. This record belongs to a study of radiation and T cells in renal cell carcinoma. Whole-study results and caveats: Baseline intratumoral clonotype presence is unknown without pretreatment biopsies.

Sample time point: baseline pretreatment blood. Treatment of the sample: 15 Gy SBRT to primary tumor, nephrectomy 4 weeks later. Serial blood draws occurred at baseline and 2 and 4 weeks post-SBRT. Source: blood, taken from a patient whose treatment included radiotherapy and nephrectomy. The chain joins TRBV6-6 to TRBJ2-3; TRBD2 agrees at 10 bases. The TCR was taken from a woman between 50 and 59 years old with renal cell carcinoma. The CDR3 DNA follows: TGTGCCAGCAGTGGACTAGCGGACACAGATACGCAGTATTTT. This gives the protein CASSGLADTDTQYF.